The text below deals with one TCR beta chain. Its antigen remains unidentified. No base qualities exist here, and no much larger clone lies one base off it. The germline V gene encodes CDR1 MNHEY and CDR2 SMNVEV (reference sequence). The cysteine opens and the phenylalanine closes a CDR3 of 14 amino acids. Only the CDR3 portion is preserved as DNA: 42 bases, with reading frame beginning at the first base. V ends up 6 bases short and J 7 bases short, with an unmatched junction base count of 9. Collaborating institutions collected whole blood in K2EDTA tubes following their own protocols. For TCRbeta analysis, collaborators shipped samples as frozen whole blood, isolated PBMCs, or DNA extracted from either of those sample types. The sample comes from a study of blood T cell repertoires in COVID-19 (dated by TCRdb to the early 2020s). Study-wide context: The collaborator samples originated in the United States, Italy and Spain and spanned the acute and convalescent phases of COVID-19. The material from the prospective study consisted of cDNA or gDNA derived from T cells, B-cell-depleted T cells, or PBMCs. Samples came from the ongoing ImmuneRACE study (first 160 participants) plus 1,254 subjects from 6 global collaborators. A de-identified subject ID, COVID-19 status, age in years and sex were almost always included in the sample metadata. The dataset comprised deeply sampled blood TCRbeta repertoires from subjects exposed to, actively infected with, or recovered from COVID-19. A freely available public database, intended as a resource for researchers studying the immune response to SARS-CoV-2, is where the repertoires were released. Where HLA class I and class II types were available, the types were taken from metadata supplied by the sample provider, not from assay-based typing.

Broader findings and caveats from the paper: The amount of clinical and demographic metadata varied by source and participant and was provided uncurated.

The immunoSEQ Assay, a bias-controlled multiplex PCR, was used to amplify TCRbeta CDR3 regions from genomic DNA. In the source study's methods: Nucleated cell counts per sample were estimated from amplification of reference gene primers within the assay. To quantify the absolute abundance of each unique TCRbeta CDR3 rearrangement, sequence reads were collapsed and filtered. For each sample, productive Simpson clonality was calculated as the square root of Simpson's diversity index across productive rearrangements. TCRdb stores this immuneACCESS table with in-frame sequences only. Part of the clones is absent; in the studies checked, under half of the shortfall reflects unresolved V genes, and no reason is known for the rest. Clonal size and the V and J genes are those of that table, whereas D and trimming came from the DNA. Present in this sample are about 150,000 clones, more than 70% of which were seen just once. The ten largest clones take up 7% of the sample.

The chain was built from TRBV27 and TRBJ1-5; 7 central bases correspond to TRBD1. The specimen was peripheral blood. The TCR comes from a man between 45 and 60 years old with active or convalescent COVID-19. The bases are TGTGCCAGCAGCGGGACAGTTGGGGAGCAGCCCCAGCATTTT. It translates as CASSGTVGEQPQHF.